What follows is one TCR beta chain and its context. The sample originates from a study of blood T cell repertoires in COVID-19. This CDR3 comprises 14 residues. From germline, CDR1 is SGHTA and CDR2 FQGTGA. V shed 3 bases, J shed 4 bases, and the junction held 1 base outside the gene matches. The method was immunoSEQ multiplex PCR; TCRdb's version includes in-frame clones alone and lacks a portion of them. The repertoire holds about 190,000 clones, with roughly 80% as singletons. This TCR derives from a man aged 60 to 69 with active or convalescent COVID-19. Sequencing was carried out using peripheral blood. The rearrangement uses TRBV7-3 and TRBJ2-2, with 8 nucleotides matching TRBD1. The CDR3 here is CASSFDRGTGELFF. The CDR3, as DNA: TGTGCCAGCAGCTTTGACAGGGGCACCGGGGAGCTGTTTTTT. The full variable domain, in which reference TRBV7-3 and TRBJ2-2 provide the parts outside the CDR3, is GAGVSQTPSNKVTEKGKYVELRCDPISGHTALYWYRQSLGQGPEFLIYFQGTGAADDSGLPNDRFFAVRPEGSVSTLKIQRTERGDSAVYLCASSFDRGTGELFFGEGSRLTVL.